These 10 T cell receptor beta chains were sequenced from one sample in a study of cytomegalovirus exposure and HLA in healthy donors. PCR was performed using 60 Vbeta and 13 Jbeta primers. Produced via immunoSEQ multiplex PCR; TCRdb's table is partial and in-frame only. The listing records about 150,000 clones. Sequencing was carried out using PBMCs. These receptors originate from a man aged 25 to 40 in good health and CMV-seronegative.

The V gene is TRBV29-1, the J gene TRBJ2-1; 8 nucleotides agree with TRBD2. Germline CDR1 is SQVTM and CDR2 is ANQGSEA. The CDR3 totals 17 residues. The V and J ends lost 0 bases and 9 bases, in that order; junction bases with no gene match: 16. In nucleotides, the CDR3 is TGCAGCGTTGAAGAGGTTACGGGACTAGTTCTCTCGGGTGAGCAGTTCTTC. It codes for CSVEEVTGLVLSGEQFF.

The chain combines TRBV2 with TRBJ1-1; 7 bases are shared with TRBD1. The CDR3 runs 13 residues. Germline-derived CDR1 and CDR2 are SNHLY and FYNNEI. The V and J ends lost 7 bases and 6 bases, in that order; junction bases with no gene match: 8. DNA of the CDR3: TGTGCCAGCACTATACAGGGGCCCGCTGAAGCTTTCTTT. It codes for CASTIQGPAEAFF.

The chain is built from TRBV10-2 and TRBJ1-2; 8 positions agree with TRBD1. This CDR3 is 14 amino acids long. CDR1 and CDR2 (germline): WSHSY, SAAADI. Losses at the gene ends were 4 bases for V and 8 bases for J; bases not matched to a gene: 9. The CDR3 DNA sequence: TGCGCCAGCAGTGGAGCGACAGGGGAATTCGGCTACACCTTC. It specifies CASSGATGEFGYTF.

The chain links TRBV11-3 to TRBJ2-7, with 12 bases lining up with TRBD2. Per the germline V gene, CDR1 is SGHNT and CDR2 is YENEEA. The CDR3 length is 15 residues. The trim removed 1 base at V and 4 bases at J, leaving 2 bases unmatched. CDR3 sequence (DNA): TGTGCCAGCAGCTTAGGACTAGCGGGAGTGTACGAGCAGTACTTC. Protein: CASSLGLAGVYEQYF.

V usage is TRBV7-9 and J usage is TRBJ2-5, with D possibly TRBD1 on 5 matching bases. The DNA end lines up better with TRBJ2-7; the J call may be wrong. Germline values: CDR1 SEHNR, CDR2 FQNEAQ (reference sequence). CDR3 length: 15 amino acids. CDR3 sequence: CASSLARVELYEQYF. CDR3 DNA: TGTGCCAGCAGCTTAGCCAGGGTGGAACTCTACGAGCAGTACTTC.

This chain joins TRBV7-2 and TRBJ2-7; 7 positions match TRBD1. The CDR3 is 14 residues long. J gave up 0 bases and V 5 bases, and 4 bases lay outside the gene matches. Germline assignment: CDR1 SGHTA and CDR2 FQGNSA. CDR3 nucleotides: TGTGCCAGCAGCCGTGGACAGGCCTCCTACGAGCAGTACTTC. This sequence encodes CASSRGQASYEQYF.

The chain has TRBV9 and TRBJ1-5; D gene ambiguous. Germline V lookup: CDR1 SGDLS, CDR2 YYNGEE. The CDR3 is 14 amino acids. The V end was cut by 0 bases, the J end by 1 base, with 5 bases between. The DNA of the CDR3 is TGTGCCAGCAGCGTAGGGCTGAGCAATCAGCCCCAGCATTTT. It yields the protein CASSVGLSNQPQHF.

V usage is TRBV19 and J usage is TRBJ2-5, with D unclear. The DNA end lines up better with TRBJ2-7; the J call may be wrong. This CDR3 is 16 amino acids long. Germline V CDR1 and CDR2: LNHDA, SQIVND (reference sequence). The CDR3 sequence is CASSMSVGYGSYEQYF. The CDR3 nucleotides read TGTGCCAGTAGTATGTCTGTCGGGTATGGCTCCTACGAGCAGTACTTC.

The J gene is TRBJ2-7, the V gene TRBV5-1, with TRBD2 matching 7 bases. Germline V gene data show CDR1 as SGHRS and CDR2 as YFSETQ. The CDR3 is 18 residues long. With 0 bases clipped from V and 4 bases from J, the junction kept 16 bases outside the gene matches. CDR3 region: CASSLGVAGARGGYEQYF. The CDR3 coding sequence is TGCGCCAGCAGCTTGGGTGTAGCGGGCGCGAGGGGTGGTTACGAGCAGTACTTC.

The V and J genes are TRBV19 and TRBJ1-1, with D possibly TRBD1 on 6 matching bases. CDR3 length: 13 residues. The ends were cut back, 5 bases at V and 4 bases at J, with 11 bases in the middle. Germline V gives CDR1 LNHDA, CDR2 SQIVND (reference sequence). CDR3 in amino acids: CASSAQGATEAFF. The DNA of the CDR3 is TGTGCCAGTAGTGCACAGGGAGCCACTGAAGCTTTCTTT. The whole variable domain, filled in from reference TRBV19 and TRBJ1-1, reads DGGITQSPKYLFRKEGQNVTLSCEQNLNHDAMYWYRQDPGQGLRLIYYSQIVNDFQKGDIAEGYSVSREKKESFPLTVTSAQKNPTAFYLCASSAQGATEAFFGQGTRLTVV.